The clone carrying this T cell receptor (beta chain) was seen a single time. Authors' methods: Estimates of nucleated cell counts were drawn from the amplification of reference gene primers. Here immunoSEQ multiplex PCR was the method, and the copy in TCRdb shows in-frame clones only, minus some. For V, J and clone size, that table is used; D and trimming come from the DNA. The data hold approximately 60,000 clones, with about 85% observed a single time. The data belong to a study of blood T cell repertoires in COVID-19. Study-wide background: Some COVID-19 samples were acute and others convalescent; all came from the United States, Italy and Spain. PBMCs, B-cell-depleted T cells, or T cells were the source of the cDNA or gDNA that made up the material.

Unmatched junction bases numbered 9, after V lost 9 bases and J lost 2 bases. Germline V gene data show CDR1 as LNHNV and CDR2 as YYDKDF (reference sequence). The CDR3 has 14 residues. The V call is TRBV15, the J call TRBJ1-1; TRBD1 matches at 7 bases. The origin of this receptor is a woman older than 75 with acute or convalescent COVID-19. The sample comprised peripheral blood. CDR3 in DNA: TGTGCCACTAGTAGACAGGGCGGTAACACTGAAGCTTTCTTT. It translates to CATSRQGGNTEAFF.